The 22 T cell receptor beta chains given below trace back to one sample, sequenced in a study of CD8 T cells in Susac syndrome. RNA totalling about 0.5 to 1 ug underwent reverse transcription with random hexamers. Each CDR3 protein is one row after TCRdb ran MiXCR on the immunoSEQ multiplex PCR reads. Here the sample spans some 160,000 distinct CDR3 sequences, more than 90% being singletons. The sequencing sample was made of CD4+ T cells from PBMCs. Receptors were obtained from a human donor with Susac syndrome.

CDR3 protein: CASSEAAGQQETQYF. The CDR3 nucleotides read TGTGCCAGCAGTGAAGCCGCGGGACAGCAAGAGACCCAGTACTTC. This chain links TRBV25-1 with TRBJ2-5, with D perhaps TRBD1 (7 bases). CDR1 is MGHDK and CDR2 is SYGVNS in the germline V gene. The CDR3 consists of 15 residues. Trimming stripped 2 bases from V and 2 bases from J, with 12 bases between.

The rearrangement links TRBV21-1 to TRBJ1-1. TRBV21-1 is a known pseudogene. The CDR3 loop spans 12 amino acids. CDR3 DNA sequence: TGTGCCAGCAGCAAAAGGTCGGGGGGGGCTTTCTTT. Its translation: CASSKRSGGAFF.

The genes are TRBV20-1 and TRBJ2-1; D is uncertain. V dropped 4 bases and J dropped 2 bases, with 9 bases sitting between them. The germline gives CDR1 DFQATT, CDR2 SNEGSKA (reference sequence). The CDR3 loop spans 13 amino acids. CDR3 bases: TGCAGTGCTACGGACCGCCCCTACAATGAGCAGTTCTTC. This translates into CSATDRPYNEQFF.

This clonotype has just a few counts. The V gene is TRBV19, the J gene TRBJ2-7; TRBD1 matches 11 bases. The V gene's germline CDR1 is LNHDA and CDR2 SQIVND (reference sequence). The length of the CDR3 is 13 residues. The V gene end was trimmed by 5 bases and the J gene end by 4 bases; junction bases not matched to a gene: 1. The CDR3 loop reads CASSRDRGYEQYF. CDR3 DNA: TGTGCCAGTAGTCGGGACAGGGGGTACGAGCAGTACTTC.

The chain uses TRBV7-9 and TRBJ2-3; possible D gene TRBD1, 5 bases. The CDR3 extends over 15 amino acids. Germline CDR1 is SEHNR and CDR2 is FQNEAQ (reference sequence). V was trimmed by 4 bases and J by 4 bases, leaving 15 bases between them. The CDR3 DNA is TGTGCCAGCAGCTCCAGGGATCTTTTGGCAGATACGCAGTATTTT. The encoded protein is CASSSRDLLADTQYF.

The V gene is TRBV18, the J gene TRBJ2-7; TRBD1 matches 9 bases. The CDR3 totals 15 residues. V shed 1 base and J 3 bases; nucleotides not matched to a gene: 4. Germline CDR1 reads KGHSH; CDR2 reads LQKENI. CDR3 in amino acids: CASSPLKGQGYEQYF. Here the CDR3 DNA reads TGTGCCAGCTCACCACTGAAGGGACAGGGCTACGAGCAGTACTTC.

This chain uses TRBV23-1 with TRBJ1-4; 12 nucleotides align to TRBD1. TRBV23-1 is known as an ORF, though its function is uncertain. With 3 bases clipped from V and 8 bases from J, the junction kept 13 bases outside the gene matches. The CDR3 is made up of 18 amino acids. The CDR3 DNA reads TGCGCCAGCAGTCAGACCGACAGGGACAGGGGGCGCAGGGAAAAACTGTTTTTT. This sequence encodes CASSQTDRDRGRREKLFF.

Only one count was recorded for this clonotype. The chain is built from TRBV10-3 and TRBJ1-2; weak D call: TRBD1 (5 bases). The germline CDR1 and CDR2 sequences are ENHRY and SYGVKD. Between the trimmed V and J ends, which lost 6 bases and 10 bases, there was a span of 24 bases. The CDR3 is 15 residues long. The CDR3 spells CAISASPSRGMPYTF. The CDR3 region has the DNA TGTGCCATCAGCGCCTCCCCTTCCCGGGGGATGCCCTACACCTTC.

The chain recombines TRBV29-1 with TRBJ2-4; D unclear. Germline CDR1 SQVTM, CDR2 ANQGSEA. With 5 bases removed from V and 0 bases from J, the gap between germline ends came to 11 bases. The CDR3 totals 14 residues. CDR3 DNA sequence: TGCAGCGTTCGGGCCCCTCTAGCCAAAAACATTCAGTACTTC. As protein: CSVRAPLAKNIQYF.

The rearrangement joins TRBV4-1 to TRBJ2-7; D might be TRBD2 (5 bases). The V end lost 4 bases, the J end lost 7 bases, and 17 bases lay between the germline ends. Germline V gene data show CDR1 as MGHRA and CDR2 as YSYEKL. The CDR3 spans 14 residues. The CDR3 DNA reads TGCGCCAGCAGCCTACCCGGTCGGCCGGGAGAGCAGTACTTC. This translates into CASSLPGRPGEQYF.

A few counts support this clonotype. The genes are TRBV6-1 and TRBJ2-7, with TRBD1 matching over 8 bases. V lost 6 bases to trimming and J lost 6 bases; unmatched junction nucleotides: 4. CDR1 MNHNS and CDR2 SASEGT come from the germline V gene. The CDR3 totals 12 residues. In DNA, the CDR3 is TGTGCCAGCAGCCAGGGGGCGATCGAGCAGTACTTC. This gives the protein CASSQGAIEQYF.

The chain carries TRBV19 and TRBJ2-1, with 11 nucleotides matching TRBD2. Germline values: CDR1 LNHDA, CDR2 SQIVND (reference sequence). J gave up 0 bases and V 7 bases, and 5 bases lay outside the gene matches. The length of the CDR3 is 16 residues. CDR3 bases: TGTGCCAGTAATAGCGGGAGGGTCTCCTCCTACAATGAGCAGTTCTTC. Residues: CASNSGRVSSYNEQFF.

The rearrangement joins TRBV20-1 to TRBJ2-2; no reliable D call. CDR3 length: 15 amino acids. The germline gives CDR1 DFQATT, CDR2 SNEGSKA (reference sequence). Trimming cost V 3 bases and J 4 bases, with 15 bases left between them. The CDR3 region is CSARDGVRSTGELFF. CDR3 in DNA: TGCAGTGCTAGGGATGGGGTTCGCAGCACCGGGGAGCTGTTTTTT.

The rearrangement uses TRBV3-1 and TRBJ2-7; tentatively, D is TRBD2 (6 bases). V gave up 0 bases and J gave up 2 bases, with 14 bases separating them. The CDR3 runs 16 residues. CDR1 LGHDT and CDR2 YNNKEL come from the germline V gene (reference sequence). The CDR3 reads CASSQEILASAYEQYF. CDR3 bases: TGTGCCAGCAGCCAAGAAATCCTAGCGTCAGCCTACGAGCAGTACTTC.

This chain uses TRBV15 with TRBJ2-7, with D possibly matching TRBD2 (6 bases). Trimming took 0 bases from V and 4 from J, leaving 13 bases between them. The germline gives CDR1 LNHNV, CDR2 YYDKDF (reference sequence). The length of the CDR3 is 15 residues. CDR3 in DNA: TGTGCCACCAGCAGAGACCGGGACTCGGGTTACGAGCAGTACTTC. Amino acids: CATSRDRDSGYEQYF. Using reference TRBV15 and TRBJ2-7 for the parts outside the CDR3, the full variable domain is DAMVIQNPRYQVTQFGKPVTLSCSQTLNHNVMYWYQQKSSQAPKLLFHYYDKDFNNEADTPDNFQSRRPNTSFCFLDIRSPGLGDTAMYLCATSRDRDSGYEQYFGPGTRLTVT.

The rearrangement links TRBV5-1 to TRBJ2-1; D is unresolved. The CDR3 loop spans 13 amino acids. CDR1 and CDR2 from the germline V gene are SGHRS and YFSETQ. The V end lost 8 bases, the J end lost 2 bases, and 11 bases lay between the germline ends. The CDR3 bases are TGCGCCAGTCAGGAGAGTCCCTACAATGAGCAGTTCTTC. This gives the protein CASQESPYNEQFF.

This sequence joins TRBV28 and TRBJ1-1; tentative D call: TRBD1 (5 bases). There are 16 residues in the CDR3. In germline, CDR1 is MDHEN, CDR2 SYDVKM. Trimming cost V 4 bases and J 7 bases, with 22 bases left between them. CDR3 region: CASSSSVVAGTSEAFF. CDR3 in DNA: TGTGCCAGCAGTTCCTCCGTGGTGGCAGGGACGAGTGAAGCTTTCTTT.

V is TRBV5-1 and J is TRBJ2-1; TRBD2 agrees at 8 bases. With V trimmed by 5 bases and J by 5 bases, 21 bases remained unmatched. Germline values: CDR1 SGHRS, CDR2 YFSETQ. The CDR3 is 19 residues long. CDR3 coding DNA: TGCGCCAGCAGGCCATCGACGCCTAGCGGGTCTGGGTTGGACAATGAGCAGTTCTTC. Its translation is CASRPSTPSGSGLDNEQFF. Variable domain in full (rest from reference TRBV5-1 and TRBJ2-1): KAGVTQTPRYLIKTRGQQVTLSCSPISGHRSVSWYQQTPGQGLQFLFEYFSETQRNKGNFPGRFSGRQFSNSRSEMNVSTLELGDSALYLCASRPSTPSGSGLDNEQFFGPGTRLTVL.

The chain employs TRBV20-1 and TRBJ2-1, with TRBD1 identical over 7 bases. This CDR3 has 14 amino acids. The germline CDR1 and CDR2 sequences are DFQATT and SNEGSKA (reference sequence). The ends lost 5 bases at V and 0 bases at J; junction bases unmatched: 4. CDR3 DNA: TGCAGTGCTCCGGACAGGAGCTCCTACAATGAGCAGTTCTTC. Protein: CSAPDRSSYNEQFF.

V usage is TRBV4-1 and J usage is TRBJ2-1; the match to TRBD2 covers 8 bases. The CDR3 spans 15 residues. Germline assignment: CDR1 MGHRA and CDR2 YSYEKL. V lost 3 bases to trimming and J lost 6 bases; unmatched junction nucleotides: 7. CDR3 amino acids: CASSQGLVGGNEQFF. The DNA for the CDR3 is TGCGCCAGCAGCCAGGGACTAGTGGGTGGCAATGAGCAGTTCTTC.

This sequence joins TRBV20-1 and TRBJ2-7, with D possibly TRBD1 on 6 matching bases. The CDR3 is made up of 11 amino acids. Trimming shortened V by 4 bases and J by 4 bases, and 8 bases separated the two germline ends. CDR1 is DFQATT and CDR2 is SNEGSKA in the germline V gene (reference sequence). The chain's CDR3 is CSATGDYEQYF. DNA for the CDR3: TGCAGTGCTACAGGGGATTACGAGCAGTACTTC.

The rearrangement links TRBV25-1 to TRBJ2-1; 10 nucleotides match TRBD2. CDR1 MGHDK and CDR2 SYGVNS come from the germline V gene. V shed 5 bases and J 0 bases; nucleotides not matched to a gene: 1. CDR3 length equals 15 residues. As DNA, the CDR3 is TGTGCCAGCAGTCCTAGCGGGAGCTCCTACAATGAGCAGTTCTTC. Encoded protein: CASSPSGSSYNEQFF.